This T cell receptor (beta chain) was identified in a study of Ad26.COV2.S vaccination and SARS-CoV-2 variants. Stated treatment: some 20 received Ad26.COV2.S at low or high dose, single or two shots; roughly 5 received placebo; per-sample allocation not given. Specimens were obtained on day 63 following the first vaccine or placebo injection. Trimming left V 5 bases short and J 8 bases short, with 16 bases between. Germline CDR1 and CDR2: KGHSH and LQKENI. CDR3 length: 14 residues. This clone has a single count. Assay used: immunoSEQ multiplex PCR; TCRdb lists only in-frame clones, some missing. The sample yields roughly 320,000 clones, around 83% seen once.

The chain combines TRBV18 with TRBJ2-1; the D is unclear. The TCR originated in a person aged 18 to 65 who received the Ad26.COV2.S COVID-19 vaccine or a placebo. The sample here was peripheral blood, taken in a trial of Ad26.COV2.S vaccine versus placebo. The CDR3 sequence is CASSRASGRDEQFF. The CDR3 DNA sequence: TGTGCCAGCTCAAGGGCTTCCGGACGGGATGAGCAGTTCTTC.